These 8 T cell receptor beta chains share one sample of origin, sequenced in a study of shared clonotypes between healthy human individuals. Naivety among CD8 cells was defined by CD45RO negativity and positive CCR7 selection, thereby excluding terminally differentiated effector memory CD45RA+ cells. Here immunoSEQ multiplex PCR was the method, and the copy in TCRdb shows in-frame clones only, minus some. The table includes some 2 million clones, about 95% detected once. Sequenced: naive CD8+ T cells sorted from blood. These receptors originate from a young man in good health.

The chain uses TRBV6-5 and TRBJ2-5; no clear D gene. The V gene's germline CDR1 is MNHEY and CDR2 SVGAGI. The V and J ends lost 0 bases and 5 bases respectively, with 7 bases between them. The CDR3 totals 13 residues. CDR3 sequence reads: CASSYSFRETQYF. In DNA, the CDR3 is TGTGCCAGCAGTTACTCTTTTAGGGAGACCCAGTACTTC.

This chain links TRBV7-9 with TRBJ2-2; D not certain. The CDR3 covers 15 residues. With 5 bases removed from V and 1 base from J, the gap between germline ends came to 11 bases. The germline V gene encodes CDR1 SEHNR and CDR2 FQNEAQ (reference sequence). CDR3 loop: CASSALLGNTGELFF. The CDR3 DNA reads TGTGCCAGCAGCGCACTCCTAGGGAACACCGGGGAGCTGTTTTTT.

J is TRBJ2-7 and V is TRBV5-4; D unresolved. CDR3 length: 13 amino acids. With 0 bases removed from V and 5 bases from J, the gap between germline ends came to 9 bases. Per germline, CDR1 SGHNT and CDR2 YYREEE (reference sequence). The CDR3 here is CASSLVGYNEQYF. The CDR3 coding sequence is TGTGCCAGCAGCTTGGTTGGGTACAACGAGCAGTACTTC.

This clone was detected once. This chain uses TRBV7-9 with TRBJ2-1; D is uncertain. CDR1 is SEHNR and CDR2 is FQNEAQ in the germline V gene (reference sequence). Trimming pared 6 bases from V and 5 bases from J, leaving 11 bases between. The CDR3 length is 13 residues. The chain's CDR3 is CASSLPPDNEQFF. The CDR3 bases are TGTGCCAGCAGTCTCCCCCCGGACAATGAGCAGTTCTTC.

The V call is TRBV9, the J call TRBJ1-6; TRBD1 agrees at 8 bases. The CDR3 contains 13 residues. CDR1 is SGDLS and CDR2 is YYNGEE in the germline V gene. V shed 3 bases and J 11 bases; nucleotides not matched to a gene: 4. As DNA, the CDR3 is TGTGCCAGCAGCGCCGGACAGGGTACACCCCTCCACTTT. It translates to CASSAGQGTPLHF.

This chain uses TRBV27 with TRBJ2-7; 7 bases are a match to TRBD1. CDR1 is MNHEY, CDR2 SMNVEV, per germline (reference sequence). The V and J ends lost 3 bases and 4 bases, in that order; junction bases with no gene match: 6. This CDR3 has 14 amino acids. The CDR3 nucleotides read TGTGCCAGCAGTTTCACCGGGACAGATTACGAGCAGTACTTC. It encodes CASSFTGTDYEQYF.

This chain connects TRBV5-4 to TRBJ2-3; 8 nucleotides align to TRBD2. Per germline, CDR1 SGHNT and CDR2 YYREEE (reference sequence). The CDR3 covers 14 residues. Germline trimming cut 10 bases from V and 1 base from J; bases unmatched to any gene: 8. The CDR3 spells CAGGSAGGTDTQYF. CDR3 in DNA: TGTGCCGGAGGATCAGCGGGGGGCACAGATACGCAGTATTTT.

This chain connects TRBV7-6 to TRBJ1-1; 9 positions match TRBD1. Germline values: CDR1 SGHVS, CDR2 FNYEAQ. Trimming at V came to 5 bases and at J to 4 bases, leaving 8 bases not matched to a gene. This CDR3 spans 15 amino acids. CDR3 nucleotide sequence: TGTGCCAGCAGCCGATTACAGGGGGCGGGCACTGAAGCTTTCTTT. This sequence encodes CASSRLQGAGTEAFF.